The 6 T cell receptor beta chains listed next were all sequenced from one sample in a study of T cell repertoires in cytomegalovirus infection. No antigen is known for these receptors. One entry per CDR3 protein results from TCRdb running MiXCR on the reads. Of more than 95,000 distinct CDR3 sequences in the sample, 30% to 40% were seen once. This material consisted of CD8+ T cells from cultured PBMCs, taken from culture after CMV antigen stimulation. Source of these receptors: a human donor in good health (CMV status not recorded). Some clones in this sample may be carry-over from other donors' samples.

A few counts support this clonotype. The chain employs TRBV14 and TRBJ2-1; D perhaps matches TRBD2 (5 bases). Trimming left V 1 base short and J 7 bases short, with 11 bases between. The CDR3 sequence is 14 residues long. Germline assignment: CDR1 SGHDN and CDR2 FVKESK. The CDR3 bases are TGTGCCAGCAGCCAAGCGGGGTTTAGAAATGAGCAGTTCTTC. Amino acid sequence: CASSQAGFRNEQFF.

This clonotype was detected only a few times. The chain employs TRBV7-2 and TRBJ2-5; perhaps TRBD1 as D (7 bases). The CDR3 sequence is 17 residues long. V was clipped by 0 bases and J by 5 bases, with 19 bases between them. From germline, CDR1 is SGHTA and CDR2 FQGNSA. The CDR3, as DNA: TGTGCCAGCAGCTTAGCCTGGGACAGCTCGGCGGGGGAGACCCAGTACTTC. Its translation: CASSLAWDSSAGETQYF.

V and J are TRBV7-6 and TRBJ1-3, with TRBD1 as a possible D gene (6 bases). CDR1 is SGHVS, CDR2 FNYEAQ, per germline. This CDR3 has 15 residues. V was shortened by 1 base and J by 2 bases, with 9 bases between the two germline ends. CDR3 in amino acids: CASSLVAGAGNTIYF. In nucleotides, the CDR3 is TGTGCCAGCAGCTTAGTTGCAGGGGCTGGAAACACCATATATTTT.

The chain recombines TRBV7-3 with TRBJ1-1; 9 nucleotides agree with TRBD1. The CDR3 has 13 residues. Germline V gene data show CDR1 as SGHTA and CDR2 as FQGTGA. V dropped 6 bases and J dropped 3; count of bases not matched to a gene: 2. CDR3 sequence: CASRRQGDTEAFF. CDR3 sequence (DNA): TGTGCCAGCAGGCGACAGGGGGACACTGAAGCTTTCTTT.

This clonotype has at least ten counts. CDR3 amino acids: CASTRGQESTDTQYF. The DNA for the CDR3 is TGTGCCAGCACTCGAGGGCAGGAGAGCACAGATACGCAGTATTTT. The V and J genes are TRBV7-9 and TRBJ2-3, with a weak D call TRBD2 (5 bases). The CDR3 contains 15 residues. Looked up from germline, CDR1 is SEHNR and CDR2 is FQNEAQ (reference sequence). Trimming pared 7 bases from V and 0 bases from J, leaving 14 bases between.

The J gene is TRBJ1-2, the V gene TRBV4-1, with no clear D. The CDR3 covers 14 residues. In germline, CDR1 is MGHRA, CDR2 YSYEKL. V was trimmed by 4 bases and J by 6 bases, leaving 15 bases between them. The CDR3 here is CASSPYSGNNGYTF. The CDR3 nucleotides read TGCGCCAGCAGCCCTTATTCCGGGAACAATGGCTACACCTTC.